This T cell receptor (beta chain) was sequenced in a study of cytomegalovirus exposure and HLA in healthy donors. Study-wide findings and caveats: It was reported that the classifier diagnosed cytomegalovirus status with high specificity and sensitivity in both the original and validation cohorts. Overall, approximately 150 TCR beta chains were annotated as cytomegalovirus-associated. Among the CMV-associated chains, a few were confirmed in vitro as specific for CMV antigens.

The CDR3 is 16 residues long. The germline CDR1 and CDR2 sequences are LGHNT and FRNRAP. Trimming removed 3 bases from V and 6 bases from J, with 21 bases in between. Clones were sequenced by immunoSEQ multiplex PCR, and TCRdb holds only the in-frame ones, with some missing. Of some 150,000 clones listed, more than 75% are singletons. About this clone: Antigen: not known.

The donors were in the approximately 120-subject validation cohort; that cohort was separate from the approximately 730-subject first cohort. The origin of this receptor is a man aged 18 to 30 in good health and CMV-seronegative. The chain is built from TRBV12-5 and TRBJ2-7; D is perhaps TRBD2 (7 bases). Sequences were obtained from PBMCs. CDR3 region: CASGFSRGGGVFEQYF. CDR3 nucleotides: TGTGCTAGTGGTTTCTCTCGAGGAGGGGGGGTGTTCGAGCAGTACTTC.